This entry lists 29 T cell receptor beta chains sequenced from one sample in a study of early T cells in non-severe SARS-CoV-2 infection. TCRdb passed the 5' RACE reads through MiXCR, listing each CDR3 protein once. The sample includes about 71,000 distinct CDR3 sequences, roughly an eighth of them seen just once. The material sequenced was whole blood. Every receptor here comes from an adult who was a healthcare worker with PCR-confirmed SARS-CoV-2 infection or an uninfected control (not recorded which).

The chain carries TRBV18 and TRBJ2-5; D unresolved. The CDR3 sequence is 15 residues long. Germline V lookup: CDR1 KGHSH, CDR2 LQKENI. Trimming pared 3 bases from V and 3 bases from J, leaving 14 bases between. The CDR3 bases are TGTGCCAGCTCACCGTGGGCAACTTCCAAAGAGACCCAGTACTTC. Its protein is CASSPWATSKETQYF.

This clonotype showed up many times. V usage is TRBV7-9 and J usage is TRBJ1-5, with D unclear. The CDR3 extends over 14 amino acids. The germline V gene has CDR1 SEHNR and CDR2 FQNEAQ (reference sequence). V lost 0 bases to trimming and J lost 1 base, with 4 bases between them. For the CDR3, the DNA is TGTGCCAGCAGCTTAGCCGGAAGCAATCAGCCCCAGCATTTT. It is translated as CASSLAGSNQPQHF.

CDR3 loop: CASRATATNYGYTF. DNA of the CDR3: TGTGCCAGCAGAGCGACAGCGACAAACTATGGCTACACCTTC. The chain uses TRBV9 and TRBJ1-2; TRBD1 is a possible D gene (5 bases). This CDR3 has 14 amino acids. Germline assignment: CDR1 SGDLS and CDR2 YYNGEE. V was cut by 5 bases and J by 2 bases, with 13 bases left in between.

This clonotype was seen ten or more times. V and J are TRBV18 and TRBJ1-2; D possibly corresponds to TRBD1 (5 bases). The CDR3 runs to 15 residues. The germline V gene encodes CDR1 KGHSH and CDR2 LQKENI. Trimming stripped 2 bases from V and 2 bases from J, with 12 bases between. The CDR3 reads CASSPNFGGNYGYTF. The DNA for the CDR3 is TGTGCCAGCTCACCAAACTTCGGGGGAAACTATGGCTACACCTTC.

This clonotype has a count of ten or more. The J gene is TRBJ2-4, the V gene TRBV6-1; 9 positions agree with TRBD1. The CDR3 contains 11 residues. V trimming: 11 bases; J trimming: 12 bases; junction bases outside the gene matches: 8. CDR1 is MNHNS and CDR2 is SASEGT in the germline V gene. The CDR3 coding sequence is TGTGCCTCCGGGACAGGGAAGGCTCAGTACTTC. Encoded protein: CASGTGKAQYF.

This clonotype showed up just a few times. This chain links TRBV10-3 with TRBJ2-3; 8 bases are shared with TRBD1. The CDR3 is 14 amino acids. V dropped 6 bases and J dropped 3; count of bases not matched to a gene: 5. Germline V lookup: CDR1 ENHRY, CDR2 SYGVKD. CDR3 sequence: CAIRSGGWTDTQYF. Here the CDR3 DNA reads TGTGCCATCAGGTCAGGGGGCTGGACAGATACGCAGTATTTT.

The chain is built from TRBV9 and TRBJ1-1, with a tentative D call TRBD1 (6 bases). The V end lost 2 bases, the J end lost 5 bases, and 13 bases lay between the germline ends. Germline lookup yields CDR1 SGDLS and CDR2 YYNGEE. The CDR3 has 14 amino acids. Here the CDR3 reads CASSVTGGATEAFF. As DNA, the CDR3 is TGTGCCAGCAGCGTCACCGGGGGCGCGACTGAAGCTTTCTTT.

Concerning this clonotype itself: The junction and the germline gene differ at one end; a read error may be behind it. The chain links TRBV27 to TRBJ2-7; the D is unclear. The germline V gene encodes CDR1 MNHEY and CDR2 SMNVEV (reference sequence). This CDR3 is 13 amino acids long. CDR3 nucleotide sequence: TGTGTCAGCGCTGACCCCCCAGCCTACGAGCAGTACTTC. Residues: CVSADPPAYEQYF.

This clonotype has at least ten counts. The rearrangement uses TRBV7-9 and TRBJ2-1; D uncertain. CDR1 and CDR2 from the germline V gene are SEHNR and FQNEAQ (reference sequence). This CDR3 comprises 16 residues. Trimming stripped 0 bases from V and 5 bases from J, with 14 bases between. The CDR3 protein is CASSLARTSRNNEQFF. CDR3 coding DNA: TGTGCCAGCAGCTTAGCGCGAACGAGTCGAAACAATGAGCAGTTCTTC.

This clonotype has only a few counts. The chain uses TRBV6-5 and TRBJ2-7; no firm D call. Germline CDR1 MNHEY, CDR2 SVGAGI. Trimming pared 6 bases from V and 7 bases from J, leaving 16 bases between. The CDR3 extends over 13 amino acids. The CDR3 is CASRSIMLKEQYF. Here the CDR3 DNA reads TGTGCCAGCAGGTCAATAATGCTTAAGGAGCAGTACTTC.

This chain uses TRBV20-1 with TRBJ1-2; no definite D call. The CDR3 runs 11 residues. Trimming pared 3 bases from V and 0 bases from J, leaving 2 bases between. Germline CDR1 is DFQATT and CDR2 is SNEGSKA (reference sequence). CDR3 coding DNA: TGCAGTGCTAGCGCTAACTATGGCTACACCTTC. Translating it yields CSASANYGYTF.

The chain carries TRBV7-9 and TRBJ1-2; TRBD1 matches 7 bases. V dropped 4 bases and J dropped 12; count of bases not matched to a gene: 8. The CDR3 runs 12 residues. Germline values: CDR1 SEHNR, CDR2 FQNEAQ (reference sequence). Here the CDR3 reads CASSSTTGDNTF. The CDR3 DNA reads as TGTGCCAGCAGCTCCACTACAGGGGACAACACCTTC.

This clonotype was recorded a few times. The rearrangement uses TRBV13 and TRBJ2-5; TRBD2 might be the D (6 bases). Germline CDR1 and CDR2: PRHDT and FYEKMQ (reference sequence). With 0 bases removed from V and 3 bases from J, the gap between germline ends came to 11 bases. The CDR3 spans 15 residues. The DNA of the CDR3 is TGTGCCAGCAGCTTAGGCTCGAGACTAGAAGAGACCCAGTACTTC. It encodes CASSLGSRLEETQYF. Full variable domain (remainder filled in from reference TRBV13 and TRBJ2-5): AAGVIQSPRHLIKEKRETATLKCYPIPRHDTVYWYQQGPGQDPQFLISFYEKMQSDKGSIPDRFSAQQFSDYHSELNMSSLELGDSALYFCASSLGSRLEETQYFGPGTRLLVL.

The chain combines TRBV3-1 with TRBJ2-1, with 8 bases lining up with TRBD2. Germline CDR1 and CDR2: LGHDT and YNNKEL (reference sequence). The CDR3 loop spans 15 amino acids. J gave up 2 bases and V 3 bases, and 3 bases lay outside the gene matches. The CDR3 nucleotides read TGTGCCAGCAGCCAGGGACTAGGAGCCTACAATGAGCAGTTCTTC. Protein: CASSQGLGAYNEQFF.

With respect to this clonotype: A much more abundant neighbour one base away suggests this may be a read error. In DNA, the CDR3 is TGTGCCAGCAGCTTAGCTGTGGCAGGAAACACTGAAGCTTTCTTT. Its protein product is CASSLAVAGNTEAFF. The chain uses TRBV7-2 and TRBJ1-1; D remains ambiguous. CDR3 length: 15 residues. Germline V CDR1 and CDR2: SGHTA, FQGNSA. V lost 0 bases and J lost 2, with 10 bases in between.

This clonotype was detected only a few times. CDR3 nucleotides: TGTGCCAGTGGTTCCTTGGGACTGGATCGGGGTGAGCAGTTCTTC. Its translation: CASGSLGLDRGEQFF. The chain recombines TRBV27 with TRBJ2-1; weak D call: TRBD2 (6 bases). Trimming took 9 bases from V and 9 from J, leaving 24 bases between them. The CDR3 runs 15 residues. Germline CDR1 MNHEY, CDR2 SMNVEV (reference sequence).

The rearrangement links TRBV25-1 to TRBJ2-3; tentative D call: TRBD2 (6 bases). Trimming cost V 4 bases and J 8 bases, with 16 bases left between them. CDR3 size: 14 residues. Germline lookup yields CDR1 MGHDK and CDR2 SYGVNS. The CDR3, as DNA: TGTGCCAGCAGTGGCGAGGGCCGGGGAGGTACGCAGTATTTT. It is translated as CASSGEGRGGTQYF.

This chain links TRBV5-1 with TRBJ2-6, with D perhaps TRBD1 or TRBD2 (5 bases each). There are 15 residues in the CDR3. Germline V gene sequence: CDR1 SGHRS, CDR2 YFSETQ. Trimming shortened V by 2 bases and J by 2 bases, and 8 bases separated the two germline ends. This CDR3 reads CASSFGGTGANVLTF. DNA for the CDR3: TGCGCCAGCAGCTTTGGGGGAACTGGGGCCAACGTCCTGACTTTC.

The CDR3 coding sequence is TGTGCCACCACTTTAGGAGGAGCTAATGAAAAACTGTTTTTT. Encoded protein: CATTLGGANEKLFF. The chain uses TRBV6-6 and TRBJ1-4; D uncertain. Trimming took 10 bases from V and 3 from J, leaving 15 bases between them. The V gene's germline CDR1 is MNHNY and CDR2 SVGAGI (reference sequence). CDR3 length: 14 residues.

The rearrangement links TRBV11-1 to TRBJ2-7; tentatively, D is TRBD1 (5 bases). The CDR3 is 11 amino acids. Germline CDR1 SGHAT, CDR2 FQDESV (reference sequence). Deletions cut 9 bases from V and 3 bases from J, with 9 bases between. The CDR3 loop reads CASGAHYEQYF. CDR3 DNA: TGTGCCAGTGGGGCCCACTACGAGCAGTACTTC.

The sample holds a few counts of this clonotype. V usage is TRBV7-2 and J usage is TRBJ2-1; D remains unclear. CDR3 length: 16 amino acids. Germline-derived CDR1 and CDR2 are SGHTA and FQGNSA. V lost 4 bases, J lost 9 bases, and 22 bases lay in between. Written as DNA, the CDR3 is TGTGCCAGCAGCTCGTACTCAGAGACGTCTACAAGTGAGCAGTTCTTC. It is translated as CASSSYSETSTSEQFF.

The table lists this clonotype with a few counts. In DNA form, the CDR3 reads TGTGCCAGCAGCTTAGGGGGCCTGCCGACCGGGGAGCTGTTTTTT. It codes for CASSLGGLPTGELFF. This chain links TRBV7-6 with TRBJ2-2; D perhaps matches TRBD1 (5 bases). V was cut by 1 base and J by 5 bases, with 11 bases left in between. The CDR3 is 15 residues long. The germline V gene encodes CDR1 SGHVS and CDR2 FNYEAQ.

This chain links TRBV9 with TRBJ2-7; TRBD1 agrees at 9 bases. The V segment lost 2 bases and the J segment 7 bases; nucleotides outside the gene matches: 4. The CDR3 consists of 13 residues. Per germline, CDR1 SGDLS and CDR2 YYNGEE. Here the CDR3 reads CASSVTGGGEQYF. The CDR3 DNA is TGTGCCAGCAGCGTTACAGGGGGCGGTGAGCAGTACTTC.

The chain joins TRBV20-1 to TRBJ2-7, with a weak D call TRBD2 (8 bases). Trimming stripped 1 base from V and 0 bases from J, with 13 bases between. The CDR3 totals 15 residues. The V gene's germline CDR1 is DFQATT and CDR2 SNEGSKA (reference sequence). CDR3 bases: TGCAGTGCTAGAGCGGGAGGGGACAGCTCCTACGAGCAGTACTTC. This codes for CSARAGGDSSYEQYF.

V gene TRBV7-9 combines with J gene TRBJ1-4; TRBD1 aligns across 7 bases. Germline V gene sequence: CDR1 SEHNR, CDR2 FQNEAQ (reference sequence). The junction had 6 bases not matched to a gene; V was cut back by 5 bases and J by 6 bases. The CDR3 consists of 14 residues. As DNA, the CDR3 is TGTGCCAGCAGCCCCCGACAGGGCCATGAAAAACTGTTTTTT. Amino acid sequence: CASSPRQGHEKLFF. Looking up the rest from reference TRBV7-9 and TRBJ1-4 gives the full variable domain: DTGVSQNPRHKITKRGQNVTFRCDPISEHNRLYWYRQTLGQGPEFLTYFQNEAQLEKSRLLSDRFSAERPKGSFSTLEIQRTEQGDSAMYLCASSPRQGHEKLFFGSGTQLSVL.

This clonotype has at least ten counts. Mismatch with germline at one junction end may stem from a read error. The chain recombines TRBV3-1 with TRBJ2-1; 7 nucleotides agree with TRBD1. The CDR3 is 12 amino acids. CDR1 and CDR2 (germline): LGHDT, YNNKEL (reference sequence). In DNA, the CDR3 is TGTGCCAGCAGACAAGACAGGGTTGGAGAGTTCTTC. Protein sequence: CASRQDRVGEFF.

This clonotype was counted a few times. This chain joins TRBV2 and TRBJ2-1; TRBD2 agrees at 11 bases. The V gene's germline CDR1 is SNHLY and CDR2 FYNNEI. J lost 7 bases, V lost 7 bases, and 6 bases had no gene match. The CDR3 consists of 14 residues. CDR3: CASTRLAGRNEQFF. CDR3 nucleotides: TGTGCCAGCACCCGACTAGCGGGGAGGAATGAGCAGTTCTTC.

This clonotype has a count of ten or more. This chain joins TRBV28 and TRBJ1-5, with D unresolved. CDR3 length: 11 residues. Germline V gene data show CDR1 as MDHEN and CDR2 as SYDVKM. The V gene lost 3 bases and the J gene lost 5 bases, with 2 bases spanning the gap. Written as DNA, the CDR3 is TGTGCCAGCAGTTTTCATCAGCCCCAGCATTTT. Amino acids: CASSFHQPQHF.

This clonotype came up a few times. V and J are TRBV3-1 and TRBJ1-6; a possible D gene is TRBD1 (5 bases). CDR1 and CDR2 from the germline V gene are LGHDT and YNNKEL (reference sequence). V lost 1 base and J lost 9, with 13 bases in between. The CDR3 consists of 15 residues. In DNA form, the CDR3 reads TGTGCCAGCAGCCAAGCAGGGTCTCGGACTTCACCCCTCCACTTT. The encoded protein is CASSQAGSRTSPLHF.